One T cell receptor (beta chain) is described in this entry. The study recruited people aged roughly 18 to 89 years across 24 US areas. The data were obtained in a study of blood T cell repertoires in COVID-19. The repertoire was sequenced with immunoSEQ multiplex PCR; TCRdb's copy has only in-frame clones and lacks some. The data show more than 300,000 clones, approximately 90% seen once. The trim removed 5 bases at V and 2 bases at J, leaving 2 bases unmatched. The CDR3 extends over 14 amino acids. In germline, CDR1 is SGHVS, CDR2 FNYEAQ. The sequenced material came from PBMCs or T cells enriched from blood (not recorded which). The genes are TRBV7-6 and TRBJ2-7, with 11 bases fitting TRBD1. This sequence originates from a woman between 25 and 40 years old who had been exposed to COVID-19. CDR3 sequence: CASSRGQGAYEQYF. For the CDR3, the DNA is TGTGCCAGCAGCCGGGGACAGGGGGCCTACGAGCAGTACTTC.